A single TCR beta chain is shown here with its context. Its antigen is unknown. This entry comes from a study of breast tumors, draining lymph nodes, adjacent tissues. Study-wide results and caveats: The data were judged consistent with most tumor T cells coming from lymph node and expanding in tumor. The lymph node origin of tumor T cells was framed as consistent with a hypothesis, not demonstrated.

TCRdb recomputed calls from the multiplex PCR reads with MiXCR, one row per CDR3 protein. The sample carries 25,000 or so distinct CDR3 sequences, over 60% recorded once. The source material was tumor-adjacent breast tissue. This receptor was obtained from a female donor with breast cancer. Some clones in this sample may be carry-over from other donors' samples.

CDR3 residues: CSAPKLPGTYEQYF. The CDR3 DNA follows: TGCAGTGCCCCTAAGTTACCCGGGACCTACGAGCAGTACTTC. The chain combines TRBV20-1 with TRBJ2-7, with a possible D match to TRBD2 (5 bases). This CDR3 contains 14 residues. V lost 6 bases and J 2 bases, leaving 17 bases between the germline ends. Germline-derived CDR1 and CDR2 are DFQATT and SNEGSKA (reference sequence).